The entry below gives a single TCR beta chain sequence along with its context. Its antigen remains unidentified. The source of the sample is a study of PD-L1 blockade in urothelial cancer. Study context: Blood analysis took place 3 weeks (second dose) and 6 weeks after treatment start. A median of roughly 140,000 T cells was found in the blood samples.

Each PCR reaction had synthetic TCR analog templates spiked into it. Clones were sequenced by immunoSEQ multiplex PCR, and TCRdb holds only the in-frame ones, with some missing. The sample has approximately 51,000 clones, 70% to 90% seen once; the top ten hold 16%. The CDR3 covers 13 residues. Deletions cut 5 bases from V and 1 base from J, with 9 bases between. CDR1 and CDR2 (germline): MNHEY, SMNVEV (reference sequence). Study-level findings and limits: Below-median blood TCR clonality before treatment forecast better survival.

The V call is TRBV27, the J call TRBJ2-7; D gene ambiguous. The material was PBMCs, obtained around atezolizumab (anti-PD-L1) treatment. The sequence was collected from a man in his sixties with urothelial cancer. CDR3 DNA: TGTGCCAGCAGTCTCGACAAATCCTACGAGCAGTACTTC. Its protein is CASSLDKSYEQYF.